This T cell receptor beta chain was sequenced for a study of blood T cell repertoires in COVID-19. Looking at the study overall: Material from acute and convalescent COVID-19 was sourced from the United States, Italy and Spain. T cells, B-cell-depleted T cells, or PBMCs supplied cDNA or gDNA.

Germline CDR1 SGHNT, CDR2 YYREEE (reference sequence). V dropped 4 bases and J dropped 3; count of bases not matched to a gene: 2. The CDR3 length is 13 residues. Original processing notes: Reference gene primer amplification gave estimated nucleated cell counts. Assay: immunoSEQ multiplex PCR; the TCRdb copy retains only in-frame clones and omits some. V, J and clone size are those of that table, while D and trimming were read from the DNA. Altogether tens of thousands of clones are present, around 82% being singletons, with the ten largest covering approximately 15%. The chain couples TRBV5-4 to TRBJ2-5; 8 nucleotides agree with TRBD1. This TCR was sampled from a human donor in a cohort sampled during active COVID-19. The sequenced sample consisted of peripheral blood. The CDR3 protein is CASSADREETQYF. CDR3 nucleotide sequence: TGTGCCAGCAGCGCGGACAGGGAAGAGACCCAGTACTTC.